Listed below are T cell receptor beta chains from one sample, sequenced in a study of beta chain features in type 1 diabetes. Data came from immunoSEQ multiplex PCR; TCRdb stores just in-frame clones and leaves some out. The repertoire holds about 700,000 clones, roughly an eighth seen once, with 0.022% in the top ten. Sequenced material: naive CD4+ T cells from blood. The receptors come from a man between 18 and 29 years old with type 1 diabetes. Each CDR3 is given without its conserved first and last residue. The order of the fields is CDR3 protein, J gene, CDR3 length, V gene.

CDR3aa: SVDLGGYVTDTQY
j_gene: TRBJ2-3
len: 13
v_gene: TRBV29-1

CDR3aa: AISDGLAGDNEQF
j_gene: TRBJ2-1
len: 13
v_gene: TRBV10-3

CDR3aa: ASRETGGYT
j_gene: TRBJ1-2
len: 9
v_gene: TRBV7-2

CDR3aa: AWSEQQGGGYT
j_gene: TRBJ1-2
len: 11
v_gene: TRBV30

CDR3aa: ASSRTGLNEKLF
j_gene: TRBJ1-4
len: 12
v_gene: TRBV4-1

CDR3aa: ATSRDRTSGDGV
j_gene: TRBJ2-1
len: 12
v_gene: TRBV15

CDR3aa: AWSVPGQPQH
j_gene: TRBJ1-5
len: 10
v_gene: TRBV30

CDR3aa: ASSQGPGQTSISSNQPQH
j_gene: TRBJ1-5
len: 18
v_gene: TRBV4-1

CDR3aa: ASSYRYEETQY
j_gene: TRBJ2-5
len: 11
v_gene: TRBV27

CDR3aa: ASSQGPRGAKGTDTQY
j_gene: TRBJ2-3
len: 16
v_gene: TRBV4-2

CDR3aa: ASSIGTKNTEAF
j_gene: TRBJ1-1
len: 12
v_gene: TRBV19

CDR3aa: ASSLDRVANSPLH
j_gene: TRBJ1-6
len: 13
v_gene: TRBV2

CDR3aa: ASSPGVTMNTEAF
j_gene: TRBJ1-1
len: 13
v_gene: TRBV5-1

CDR3aa: AWRERQGVGEQY
j_gene: TRBJ2-7
len: 12
v_gene: TRBV30

CDR3aa: ASSFSPTEPQH
j_gene: TRBJ1-5
len: 11
v_gene: TRBV11-3

CDR3aa: SFRGGAEQY
j_gene: TRBJ2-7
len: 9
v_gene: TRBV29-1

CDR3aa: ASSPPGGSYNEQF
j_gene: TRBJ2-1
len: 13
v_gene: TRBV18

CDR3aa: ASSARTGGFTGELF
j_gene: TRBJ2-2
len: 14
v_gene: TRBV9

CDR3aa: ASRGQGETQY
j_gene: TRBJ2-5
len: 10
v_gene: TRBV27

CDR3aa: ASTSGGKTYEQY
j_gene: TRBJ2-7
len: 12
v_gene: TRBV7-2